This T cell receptor (beta chain) was recovered during a study of T cells after yellow fever vaccination. As to this clonotype: Its antigen is as yet unknown.

They built TCR cDNA with 5'RACE template switching, a step that put in a universal primer site and UMIs. TCRdb itself ran the 5' RACE reads through MiXCR, one entry per CDR3 protein. The table has about 580,000 distinct CDR3 sequences, around 17% seen once. The CDR3 has 16 amino acids. Germline CDR1 is SEHNR and CDR2 is FQNEAQ (reference sequence). The V and J ends lost 0 bases and 5 bases respectively, with 13 bases between them. Study-wide results and limits: Reappearing after the booster were most of the clones from primary vaccination (less than 97% CD4, 88% CD8). It was a weaker secondary response, yet one that peaked faster, at day 5 versus 15. A limited proportion of clonotypes was detected within both the CD4 and CD8 compartments.

The TCR was taken from a man between 18 and 35 years old who received the YFV17D yellow fever vaccine. Sequences were derived from PBMCs, sampled roughly 5 days after the first yellow fever vaccination. The V call is TRBV7-9, the J call TRBJ1-4; TRBD1 is a possible D gene (5 bases). CDR3 bases: TGTGCCAGCAGCTTAGCCCGGGACGGTTTAAATGAAAAACTGTTTTTT. Amino acid sequence: CASSLARDGLNEKLFF. Filled out from reference TRBV7-9 and TRBJ1-4, the complete variable domain reads DTGVSQNPRHKITKRGQNVTFRCDPISEHNRLYWYRQTLGQGPEFLTYFQNEAQLEKSRLLSDRFSAERPKGSFSTLEIQRTEQGDSAMYLCASSLARDGLNEKLFFGSGTQLSVL.